The table lists the clone carrying this T cell receptor beta chain with many counts. The data belong to a study of Graves' ophthalmopathy and Graves' hyperthyroidism. Investigators amplified TCR beta CDR3 regions from RNA transcripts. Amplification began with first-round RT-PCR using HTBI primers, then second-round multiplex PCR was performed. One entry per CDR3 protein results from TCRdb running MiXCR on the multiplex PCR reads. The sample has 500,000 to 800,000 distinct CDR3 sequences; approximately 39% are singletons. Serum thyroxine and TRAb, along with clinical symptoms, thyroid ultrasound and orbital computed tomography, were what diagnosis relied on. The PBMCs were taken from under 12 ml of fresh peripheral blood. This receptor was taken from an adult man with Graves' ophthalmopathy. Sequencing used peripheral blood.

The CDR3 region is CASSPRLGTDSGNTIYF. CDR3 in DNA: TGTGCCAGCAGCCCCAGGCTCGGGACAGATTCTGGAAACACCATATATTTT. The chain uses TRBV7-2 and TRBJ1-3; 7 bases agree with TRBD1. J was trimmed by 1 base and V by 5 bases; bases with no gene match: 11. Germline values: CDR1 SGHTA, CDR2 FQGNSA. This CDR3 has 17 residues.